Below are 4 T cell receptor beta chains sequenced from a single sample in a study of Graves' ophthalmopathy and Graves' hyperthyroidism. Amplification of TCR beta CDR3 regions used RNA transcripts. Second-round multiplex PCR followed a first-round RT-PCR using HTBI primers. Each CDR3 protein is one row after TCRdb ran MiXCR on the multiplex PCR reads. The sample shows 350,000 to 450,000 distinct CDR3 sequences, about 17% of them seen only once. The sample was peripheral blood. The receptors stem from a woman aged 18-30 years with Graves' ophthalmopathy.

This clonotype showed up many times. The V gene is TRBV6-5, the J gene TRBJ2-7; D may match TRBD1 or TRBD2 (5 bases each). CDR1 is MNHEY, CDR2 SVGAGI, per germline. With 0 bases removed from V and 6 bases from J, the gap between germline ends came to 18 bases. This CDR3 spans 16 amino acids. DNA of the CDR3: TGTGCCAGCAGTTACTCTCCAGGGAGTCTCTTAGGCGAGCAGTACTTC. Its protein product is CASSYSPGSLLGEQYF.

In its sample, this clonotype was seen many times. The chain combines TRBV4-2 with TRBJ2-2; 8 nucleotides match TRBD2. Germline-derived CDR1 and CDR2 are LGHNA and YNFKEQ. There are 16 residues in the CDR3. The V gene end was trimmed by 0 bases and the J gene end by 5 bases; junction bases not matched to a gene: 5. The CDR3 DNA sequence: TGTGCCAGCAGCCAAGATCGGGGGGGGACGACCGGGGAGCTGTTTTTT. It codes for CASSQDRGGTTGELFF.

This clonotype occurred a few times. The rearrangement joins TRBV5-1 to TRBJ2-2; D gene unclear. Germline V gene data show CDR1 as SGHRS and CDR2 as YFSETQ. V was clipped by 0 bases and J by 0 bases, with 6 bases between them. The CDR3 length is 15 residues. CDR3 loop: CASSLGVPNTGELFF. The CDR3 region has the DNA TGCGCCAGCAGCTTGGGAGTTCCGAACACCGGGGAGCTGTTTTTT.

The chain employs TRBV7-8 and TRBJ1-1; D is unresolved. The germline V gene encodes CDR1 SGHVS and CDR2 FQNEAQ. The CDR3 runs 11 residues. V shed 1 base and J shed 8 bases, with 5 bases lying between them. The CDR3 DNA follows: TGTGCCAGCAGCTTAGGGCTAGAAGCTTTCTTT. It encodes CASSLGLEAFF.